One and the same sample provided the 10 T cell receptor beta chains below, sequenced in a study of T-cell memory formation after mild COVID-19. One entry per CDR3 protein results from TCRdb running MiXCR on the 5' RACE reads. The table lists roughly 150,000 distinct CDR3 sequences, roughly 13% of them singletons, with roughly 28% in the top ten. Source material: PBMCs or a T cell subset sorted from them (not recorded which). All receptors derive from an adult woman who had mild COVID-19 (a few samples of this study predate the infection). Cell type and time point are not known.

The rearrangement uses TRBV10-3 and TRBJ2-2; 8 positions match TRBD2. With V trimmed by 7 bases and J by 6 bases, 13 bases remained unmatched. The germline gives CDR1 ENHRY, CDR2 SYGVKD. The CDR3 has 16 residues. CDR3 protein: CAIKDQRESFAGELFF. The DNA of the CDR3 is TGTGCCATCAAGGACCAGCGGGAGTCGTTCGCCGGGGAGCTGTTTTTT.

V is TRBV12-3 or TRBV12-4 and J is TRBJ2-1; D is undetermined. The CDR3 loop spans 13 amino acids. Deletions cut 6 bases from V and 7 bases from J, with 13 bases between. The CDR3 DNA reads as TGTGCCAGCAGACCCCTAGGCGAGAATGAGCAGTTCTTC. It is translated as CASRPLGENEQFF.

This chain uses TRBV6-5 with TRBJ2-3; the D gene is possibly TRBD1 (5 bases). The V gene's germline CDR1 is MNHEY and CDR2 SVGAGI. V was clipped by 1 base and J by 2 bases, with 10 bases between them. CDR3 size: 15 residues. CDR3 residues: CASSYYLGDTDTQYF. The CDR3 DNA follows: TGTGCCAGCAGTTACTATCTAGGGGACACAGATACGCAGTATTTT.

This clonotype was counted a few times. V and J are TRBV6-2 or TRBV6-3 and TRBJ2-3; possibly TRBD2 for D (6 bases). The CDR3 sequence is 16 residues long. Trimming took off 6 bases at V and 3 bases at J, with 19 bases between the two ends. Germline V gene sequence: CDR1 MNHEY, CDR2 SVGEGT. The CDR3 protein is CASRTPWRGRTDTQYF. The CDR3 DNA follows: TGTGCCAGCAGGACCCCGTGGAGGGGAAGAACAGATACGCAGTATTTT.

The chain carries TRBV5-1 and TRBJ2-5; a weak D match, TRBD1 (6 bases). Germline CDR1 is SGHRS and CDR2 is YFSETQ. The length of the CDR3 is 17 residues. V gave up 3 bases and J gave up 7 bases, with 25 bases separating them. DNA of the CDR3: TGCGCCAGCAGCTCGGATGGACAGTCTTGGCCGAAGGTGACCCAGTACTTC. This encodes CASSSDGQSWPKVTQYF.

This clonotype was seen a handful of times. The chain is built from TRBV29-1 and TRBJ2-3, with 13 bases that match TRBD2. The CDR3 is made up of 17 amino acids. V trimming: 3 bases; J trimming: 0 bases; junction bases outside the gene matches: 6. Germline CDR1 reads SQVTM; CDR2 reads ANQGSEA. The CDR3 reads CSVDGLAGDKSTDTQYF. CDR3 nucleotide sequence: TGCAGCGTTGATGGACTAGCGGGAGACAAAAGCACAGATACGCAGTATTTT.

The chain uses TRBV24-1 and TRBJ2-2, with TRBD1 matching 8 bases. The CDR3 totals 13 residues. In germline, CDR1 is KGHDR, CDR2 SFDVKD. V was pared by 4 bases and J by 7 bases, with 1 base of the junction left unmatched. CDR3 region: CATSDGTGGELFF. CDR3 DNA: TGTGCCACCAGTGACGGGACAGGCGGGGAGCTGTTTTTT.

In DNA, the CDR3 is TGTGCCAGCAGTTTATTAACAGGGCAAGAGACCCAGTACTTC. Protein product: CASSLLTGQETQYF. The J gene is TRBJ2-5, the V gene TRBV27; tentatively, D is TRBD1 (6 bases). V was pared by 1 base and J by 2 bases, with 8 bases between. The CDR3 is 14 residues long. The germline V gene has CDR1 MNHEY and CDR2 SMNVEV (reference sequence).

This chain links TRBV20-1 with TRBJ1-1; the D gene is possibly TRBD1 (5 bases). The CDR3 is made up of 16 amino acids. Germline V gene sequence: CDR1 DFQATT, CDR2 SNEGSKA (reference sequence). Trimming stripped 4 bases from V and 4 bases from J, with 22 bases between. The CDR3 sequence: CSAIPRSKGFSTEAFF. CDR3 nucleotide sequence: TGCAGTGCTATCCCCCGGTCCAAGGGGTTCAGCACTGAAGCTTTCTTT.

The V call is TRBV7-9, the J call TRBJ1-1, with D tentatively TRBD1 (6 bases). V was clipped by 5 bases and J by 6 bases, with 13 bases between them. The germline V gene has CDR1 SEHNR and CDR2 FQNEAQ (reference sequence). The CDR3 length is 13 residues. CDR3 residues: CASSPGAYSEAFF. DNA of the CDR3: TGTGCCAGCAGCCCAGGGGCTTACTCTGAAGCTTTCTTT.